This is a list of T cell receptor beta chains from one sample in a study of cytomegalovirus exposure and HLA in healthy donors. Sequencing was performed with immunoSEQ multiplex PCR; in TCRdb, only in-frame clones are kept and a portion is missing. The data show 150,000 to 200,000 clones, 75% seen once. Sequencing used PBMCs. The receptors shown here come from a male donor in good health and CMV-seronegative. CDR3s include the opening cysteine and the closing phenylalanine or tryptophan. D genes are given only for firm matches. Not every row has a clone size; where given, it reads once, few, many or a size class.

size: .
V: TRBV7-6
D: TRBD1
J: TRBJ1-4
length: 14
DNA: TGTGCCAGCAGCACGGACAGGGGAAGGGAAAAACTGTTTTTT
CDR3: CASSTDRGREKLFF

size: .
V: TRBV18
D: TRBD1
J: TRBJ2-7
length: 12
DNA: TGTGCCAGCTCTTCGACAGGGGACGAGCAGTACTTC
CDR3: CASSSTGDEQYF

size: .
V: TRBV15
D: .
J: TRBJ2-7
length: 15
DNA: TGTGCCACCAGCAAACAGGGACAAAGCTCCTACGAGCAGTACTTC
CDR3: CATSKQGQSSYEQYF

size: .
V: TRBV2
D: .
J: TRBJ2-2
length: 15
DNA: TGTGCCAGCAGACCCGGACAGCCCAACACCGGGGAGCTGTTTTTT
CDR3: CASRPGQPNTGELFF

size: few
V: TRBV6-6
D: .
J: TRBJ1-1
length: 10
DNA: TGTGCCAGCAGCTACCTAGAAGCTTTCTTT
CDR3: CASSYLEAFF

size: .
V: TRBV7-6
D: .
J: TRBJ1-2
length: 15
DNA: TGTGCCAGCAGCTTAGGGGAGCGTCCTAACTATGGCTACACCTTC
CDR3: CASSLGERPNYGYTF

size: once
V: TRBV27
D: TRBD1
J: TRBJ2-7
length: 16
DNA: TGTGCCAGCAAGGGACAGGGGGCGGGGAAGGTGGGGGAGCAGTACTTC
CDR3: CASKGQGAGKVGEQYF

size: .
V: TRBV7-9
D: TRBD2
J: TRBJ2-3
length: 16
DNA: TGTGCCAGCAGCTTAGCGGGGGGAGGGCCGATAGATACGCAGTATTTT
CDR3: CASSLAGGGPIDTQYF

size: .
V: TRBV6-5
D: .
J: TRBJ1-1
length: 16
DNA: TGTGCCAGCAGTTACTCAGCCTTACAGGGAGACACTGAAGCTTTCTTT
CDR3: CASSYSALQGDTEAFF

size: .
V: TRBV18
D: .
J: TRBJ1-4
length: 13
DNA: TGTGCCAGCTCACAAAGCACTAATGAAAAACTGTTTTTT
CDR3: CASSQSTNEKLFF

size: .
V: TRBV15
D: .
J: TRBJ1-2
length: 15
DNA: TGTGCCACCAGCAGAGGGAAACAGGGTACCTATGGCTACACCTTC
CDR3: CATSRGKQGTYGYTF

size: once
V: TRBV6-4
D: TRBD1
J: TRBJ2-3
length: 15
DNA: TGTGCCAGCAGTGACCGGACAGGGGGGACAGATACGCAGTATTTT
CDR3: CASSDRTGGTDTQYF

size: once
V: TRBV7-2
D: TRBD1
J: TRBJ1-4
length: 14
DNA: TGTGCCAGCAGCATCCGGGACAGGGGGGAAAAACTGTTTTTT
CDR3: CASSIRDRGEKLFF

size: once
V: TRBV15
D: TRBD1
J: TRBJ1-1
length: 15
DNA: TGTGCCACCAGCAGGCTCGGGACAGGCAACACTGAAGCTTTCTTT
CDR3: CATSRLGTGNTEAFF

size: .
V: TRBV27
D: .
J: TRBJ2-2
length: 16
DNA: TGTGCCAGCAGCTTATTGGCCAATCGGGGAACCGGGGAGCTGTTTTTT
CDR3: CASSLLANRGTGELFF

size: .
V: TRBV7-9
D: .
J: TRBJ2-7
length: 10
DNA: TGTGCCAGCAGCTCGTACGAGCAGTACTTC
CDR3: CASSSYEQYF

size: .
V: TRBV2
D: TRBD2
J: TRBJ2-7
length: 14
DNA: TGTGCCAGCAACGGGAGGGGGTCCAACTACGAGCAGTACTTC
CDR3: CASNGRGSNYEQYF

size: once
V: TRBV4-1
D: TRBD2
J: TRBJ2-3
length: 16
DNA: TGCGCCAGCAGCCAACGGACTAGCGGGGGGCTGGATACGCAGTATTTT
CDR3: CASSQRTSGGLDTQYF

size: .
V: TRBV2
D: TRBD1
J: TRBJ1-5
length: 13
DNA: TGTGCCAGCACAGGACAGGTGAATCAGCCCCAGCATTTT
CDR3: CASTGQVNQPQHF

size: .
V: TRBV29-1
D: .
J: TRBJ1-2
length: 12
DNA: TGCAGCGTTGACAGTTTCGACTATGGCTACACCTTC
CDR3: CSVDSFDYGYTF

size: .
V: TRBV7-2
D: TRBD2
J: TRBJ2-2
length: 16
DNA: TGTGCCAGCAGCTGGGGGGGGACCGCGTACACCGGGGAGCTGTTTTTT
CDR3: CASSWGGTAYTGELFF

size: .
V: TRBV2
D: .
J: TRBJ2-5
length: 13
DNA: TGTGCCAGCGGAGGTAGGACGCGGGAGACCCAGTACTTC
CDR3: CASGGRTRETQYF

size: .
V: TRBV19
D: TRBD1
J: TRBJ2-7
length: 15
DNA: TGTGCCAGTAGTATAGGGCAGGGGGCATCCTACGAGCAGTACTTC
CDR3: CASSIGQGASYEQYF

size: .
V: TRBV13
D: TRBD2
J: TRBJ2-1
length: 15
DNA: TGTGCCAGCACGCCTAGCGGTAATCCATACAATGAGCAGTTCTTC
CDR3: CASTPSGNPYNEQFF

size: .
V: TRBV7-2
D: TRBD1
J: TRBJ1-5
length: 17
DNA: TGTGCCAGCAGCGCTCGGACAGGGGGCAGGAGCAATCAGCCCCAGCATTTT
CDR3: CASSARTGGRSNQPQHF

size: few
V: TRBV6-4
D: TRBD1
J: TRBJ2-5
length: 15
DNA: TGTGCCAGCAGTGACAATCGAACAGGGGGTAGGACCCAGTACTTC
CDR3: CASSDNRTGGRTQYF

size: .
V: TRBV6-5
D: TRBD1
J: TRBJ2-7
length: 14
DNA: TGTGCCAGCAGTTACTCAAACAGGGGCTACGAGCAGTACTTC
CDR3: CASSYSNRGYEQYF

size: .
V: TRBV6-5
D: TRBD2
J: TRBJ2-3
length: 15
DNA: TGTGCCAGCAGTCCAGCTAGCGGGGGTGCAGATACGCAGTATTTT
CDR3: CASSPASGGADTQYF

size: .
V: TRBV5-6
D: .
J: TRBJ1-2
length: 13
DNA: TGTGCCAGCAGCTTGGCCGAGGGCTATGGCTACACCTTC
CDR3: CASSLAEGYGYTF

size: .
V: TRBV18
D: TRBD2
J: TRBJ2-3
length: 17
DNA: TGTGCCAGCTCACCACCGTCTAGCGGGGGACTGGGGGGTACGCAGTATTTT
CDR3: CASSPPSSGGLGGTQYF